The sequence of this T cell receptor (beta chain) was determined in a study of read filtering for tumor transcriptome and immune sequencing. Overall study context: Among patients, roughly 17 were male and around 14 female, aged roughly 47 to 90 (mean around 66). Per sample, TCR-region reads ranged about 3.5 to 11 million by IR-seq, about 85 to 1,400 by RNA-seq.

This clonotype was detected ten times or more. This library used roughly 430 ng RNA and molecular barcoded adaptors spanning alpha/delta and beta/gamma chains. TCRdb reprocessed the reads with MiXCR, giving one entry per CDR3 protein. The table has tens of thousands of distinct CDR3 sequences, about 13% seen once. Bone marrow was sampled from every patient at the time of active disease. Germline V gene lookup returns CDR1 SGHRS and CDR2 YFSETQ. V was shortened by 0 bases and J by 4 bases, with 7 bases between the two germline ends. The CDR3 has 13 residues. This receptor was obtained from a donor aged 40 or older with multiple myeloma. V gene TRBV5-1 combines with J gene TRBJ2-5, with D perhaps given as TRBD1 or TRBD2 (5 bases each). Material: a population of CD138-negative cells sorted from bone marrow. Written as DNA, the CDR3 is TGCGCCAGCAGCTTGGAGGGGAGAGAGACCCAGTACTTC. Protein: CASSLEGRETQYF.